This TCR beta chain was sequenced in a study of regulatory T cells in long-lasting Graves disease. The study, taken as a whole, reports: Persistent cases of Graves' showed reduced TCR diversity relative to newly diagnosed patients.

Details on this clonotype: Its antigen is undetermined.

Time point in this sample: persistent/refractory GD, antithyroid drugs over 5 years with positive TRAb. The TCR library was made from RNA extracted from PBMCs. Collection of peripheral blood (roughly 9 milliliters) was done using EDTA tubes. Trimming cost V 3 bases and J 3 bases, with 15 bases left between them. This CDR3 is built from 14 residues. Germline values: CDR1 DFQATT, CDR2 SNEGSKA (reference sequence). Sequencing libraries for TCR beta were prepared with iRepertoire HTBI primers and Arm-PCR of CDR3 regions. TCRdb ran MiXCR on the multiplex PCR reads and lists one entry per CDR3 protein. The profile shows approximately 400,000 distinct CDR3 sequences, roughly 25% of them singletons.

The sample here was peripheral blood mononuclear cells (PBMCs), taken when the disease was refractory, from a patient treated with antithyroid drugs. The chain has TRBV20-1 and TRBJ2-7; D is tentatively TRBD1 or TRBD2 (5 bases each). This sequence originates from a woman in her thirties or forties with Graves disease. The CDR3 coding sequence is TGCAGTGCTAGTCACCCGGGACGCCTCTACGAGCAGTACTTC. Amino acid sequence: CSASHPGRLYEQYF.